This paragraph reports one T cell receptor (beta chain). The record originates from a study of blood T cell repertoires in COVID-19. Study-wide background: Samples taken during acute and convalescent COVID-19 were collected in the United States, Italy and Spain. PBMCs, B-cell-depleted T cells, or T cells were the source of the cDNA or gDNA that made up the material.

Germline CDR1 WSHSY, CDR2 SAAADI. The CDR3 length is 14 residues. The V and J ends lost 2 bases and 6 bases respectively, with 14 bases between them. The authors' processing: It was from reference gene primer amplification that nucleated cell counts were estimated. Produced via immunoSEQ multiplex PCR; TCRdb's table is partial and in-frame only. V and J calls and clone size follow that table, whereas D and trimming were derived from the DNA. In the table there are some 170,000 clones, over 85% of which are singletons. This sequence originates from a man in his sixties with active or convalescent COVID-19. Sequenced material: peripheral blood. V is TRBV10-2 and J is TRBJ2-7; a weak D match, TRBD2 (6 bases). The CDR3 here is CASSELVRRGEQYF. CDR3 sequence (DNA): TGCGCCAGCAGTGAGCTCGTCAGGCGGGGCGAGCAGTACTTC.